This entry lists 2 T cell receptor beta chains sequenced from one sample in a study of shared clonotypes between healthy human individuals (dated by TCRdb to the early 2020s). Library preparation employed the immunoSEQ multiplex PCR assay. The source is immuneACCESS, and TCRdb retained only in-frame sequences with V and J called. Part of the clones is not carried over; for the studies checked, unresolved V genes explain less than half of this, and the remainder is unexplained. This sample holds 950,000 to 1,100,000 clones; around 78% were observed only once. Roughly 0.65% of the sample is taken by the ten largest. The sequencing input was memory CD4+ T cells from PBMCs. The cell subset or site label on this specimen signifies: CD45RA-negative fraction. The receptors here all came from a man in his late teens or twenties in good health. Some clones in this sample may be carry-over from other donors' samples.

The chain links TRBV7-9 to TRBJ2-1, with 7 positions matching TRBD2. The germline CDR1 and CDR2 sequences are SEHNR and FQNEAQ (reference sequence). The CDR3 length is 17 residues. Trimming cost V 2 bases and J 6 bases; bases outside gene matches: 13. The CDR3 here is CASSLTSGKIVGNEQFF. For the CDR3, the DNA is TGTGCCAGCAGCTTAACGAGCGGGAAAATTGTGGGCAATGAGCAGTTCTTC.

This rearrangement joins TRBV30 to TRBJ1-1, with D unclear. This CDR3 is built from 13 residues. Germline CDR1 and CDR2: GTSNPN and SVGIG (reference sequence). The V gene lost 4 bases and the J gene lost 0 bases, with 9 bases spanning the gap. The CDR3 DNA sequence: TGTGCCTGGACGCCGGACCTGAACACTGAAGCTTTCTTT. Translating gives CAWTPDLNTEAFF.